The clone carrying this TCR beta chain was recorded only once. Its specificity is not known. V lost 7 bases and J 2 bases, leaving 5 bases between the germline ends. This CDR3 comprises 11 residues. Germline V lookup: CDR1 MNHNS, CDR2 SASEGT. This sample is part of a study of cytomegalovirus exposure and HLA in healthy donors. Study-level findings and limits: On later analysis, the bulk of CMV-associated TCR beta chains appeared to be HLA-restricted. Later examination showed HLA-associated TCR beta chains had greater clonal expansion than equally common others.

The PCR made use of 60 Vbeta and 13 Jbeta primers. TCRdb's copy holds only in-frame clones and misses some; the assay was immunoSEQ multiplex PCR. The sample carries about 160,000 clones, roughly 88% recorded once. Sequencing input: PBMCs. The sequence derives from a boy between 2 and 10 years old in good health and CMV-seronegative. This chain joins TRBV6-1 and TRBJ1-2; D is unclear. In DNA form, the CDR3 reads TGTGCCAGCACTGTCAACTATGGCTACACCTTC. Encoded protein: CASTVNYGYTF.